This TCR beta chain was identified during a study of shared clonotypes between healthy human individuals. Germline loops: CDR1 SGHRS, CDR2 YFSETQ. V lost 7 bases to trimming and J lost 2 bases, with 13 bases between them. The CDR3 runs to 13 residues. The data were produced by immunoSEQ multiplex PCR, yet TCRdb's version contains in-frame clones alone and is incomplete. This sample has approximately 1,500,000 clones, with approximately 96% found just once. The V call is TRBV5-1, the J call TRBJ2-7, with D perhaps matching TRBD1 (6 bases). Sequencing used naive CD4+ T cells sorted from blood. Subset given: CD45RA+ positively selected. The sequence was obtained from a man between 25 and 39 years old in good health. Here the CDR3 DNA reads TGCGCCAGCCGGACAGATCAAACCTACGAGCAGTACTTC. Translation gives CASRTDQTYEQYF.